This T cell receptor beta chain emerged from a study of cytomegalovirus exposure and HLA in healthy donors. The CDR3 runs to 14 residues. The V gene's germline CDR1 is MDHEN and CDR2 SYDVKM. V gave up 3 bases and J gave up 7 bases; unmatched junction bases: 4. Use of 60 Vbeta and 13 Jbeta primers characterized the PCR. Using immunoSEQ multiplex PCR, the repertoire was profiled, and TCRdb retains in-frame clones only, with some absent. The sample shows about 70,000 clones, and 2% to 3% sits with its ten largest clones. The receptor was isolated from a female donor in good health and CMV-seropositive. Sequenced material: PBMCs. The chain has TRBV28 and TRBJ1-5, with TRBD1 identical over 9 bases. CDR3 coding DNA: TGTGCCAGCAGTTTGGGACAGGGCTACCAGCCCCAGCATTTT. Translated: CASSLGQGYQPQHF.